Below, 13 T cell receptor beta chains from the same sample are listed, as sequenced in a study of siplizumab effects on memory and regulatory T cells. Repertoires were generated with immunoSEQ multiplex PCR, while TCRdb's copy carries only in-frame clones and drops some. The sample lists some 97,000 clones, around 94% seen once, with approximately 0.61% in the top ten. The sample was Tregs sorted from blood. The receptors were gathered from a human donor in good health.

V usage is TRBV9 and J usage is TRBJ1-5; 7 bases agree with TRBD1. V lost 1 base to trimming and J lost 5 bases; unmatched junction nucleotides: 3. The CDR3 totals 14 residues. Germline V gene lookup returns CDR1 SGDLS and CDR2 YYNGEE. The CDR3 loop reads CASSVTTGDQPQHF. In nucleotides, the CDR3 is TGTGCCAGCAGCGTAACTACAGGGGATCAGCCCCAGCATTTT.

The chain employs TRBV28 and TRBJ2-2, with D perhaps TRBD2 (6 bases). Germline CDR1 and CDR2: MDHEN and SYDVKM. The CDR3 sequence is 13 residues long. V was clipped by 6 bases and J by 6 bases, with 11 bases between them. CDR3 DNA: TGTGCCAGCAGCGGGAGTATGTCCGGGGAGCTGTTTTTT. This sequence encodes CASSGSMSGELFF.

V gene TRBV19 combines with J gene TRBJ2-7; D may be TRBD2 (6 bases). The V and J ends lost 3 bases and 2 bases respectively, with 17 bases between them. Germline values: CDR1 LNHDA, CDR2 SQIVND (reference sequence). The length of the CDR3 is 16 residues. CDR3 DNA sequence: TGTGCCAGTAGTATCCGGGACTCCATGGTCCCCTACGAGCAGTACTTC. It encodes CASSIRDSMVPYEQYF.

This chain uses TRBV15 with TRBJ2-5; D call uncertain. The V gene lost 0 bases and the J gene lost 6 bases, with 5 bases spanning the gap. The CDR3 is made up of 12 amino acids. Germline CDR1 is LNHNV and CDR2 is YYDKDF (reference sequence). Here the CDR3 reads CATSREGKTQYF. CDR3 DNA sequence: TGTGCCACCAGCAGAGAGGGAAAGACCCAGTACTTC.

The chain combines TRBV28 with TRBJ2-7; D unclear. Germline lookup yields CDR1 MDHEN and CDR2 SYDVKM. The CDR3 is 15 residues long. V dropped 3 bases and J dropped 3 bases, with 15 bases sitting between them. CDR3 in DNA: TGTGCCAGCAGTTTGTTGTCGGTAAGGTACTACGAGCAGTACTTC. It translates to CASSLLSVRYYEQYF. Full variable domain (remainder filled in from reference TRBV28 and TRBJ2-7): DVKVTQSSRYLVKRTGEKVFLECVQDMDHENMFWYRQDPGLGLRLIYFSYDVKMKEKGDIPEGYSVSREKKERFSLILESASTNQTSMYLCASSLLSVRYYEQYFGPGTRLTVT.

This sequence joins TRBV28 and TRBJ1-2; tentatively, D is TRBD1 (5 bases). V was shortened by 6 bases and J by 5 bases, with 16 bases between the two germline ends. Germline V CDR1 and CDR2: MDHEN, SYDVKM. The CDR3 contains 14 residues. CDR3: CASRYRQGSYGYTF. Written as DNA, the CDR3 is TGTGCCAGCAGATACCGGCAGGGTTCTTATGGCTACACCTTC.

The CDR3 is CASSLTSGRANTGELFF. The CDR3 DNA reads as TGTGCCAGCAGCTTGACTAGCGGGAGGGCGAACACCGGGGAGCTGTTTTTT. This chain joins TRBV11-2 and TRBJ2-2, with 14 bases aligning to TRBD2. This CDR3 comprises 17 residues. The ends lost 3 bases at V and 0 bases at J; junction bases unmatched: 0. Germline values: CDR1 SGHAT, CDR2 FQNNGV. Drawing the rest from reference TRBV11-2 and TRBJ2-2, the complete variable domain is EAGVAQSPRYKIIEKRQSVAFWCNPISGHATLYWYQQILGQGPKLLIQFQNNGVVDDSQLPKDRFSAERLKGVDSTLKIQPAKLEDSAVYLCASSLTSGRANTGELFFGEGSRLTVL.

The CDR3 loop is CASSEPPRTNEQFF. DNA for the CDR3: TGTGCCAGCAGCGAACCCCCTAGAACCAATGAGCAGTTCTTC. The rearrangement joins TRBV6-6 to TRBJ2-1; D gene ambiguous. With 6 bases removed from V and 6 bases from J, the gap between germline ends came to 15 bases. There are 14 residues in the CDR3. Germline CDR1 is MNHNY and CDR2 is SVGAGI (reference sequence).

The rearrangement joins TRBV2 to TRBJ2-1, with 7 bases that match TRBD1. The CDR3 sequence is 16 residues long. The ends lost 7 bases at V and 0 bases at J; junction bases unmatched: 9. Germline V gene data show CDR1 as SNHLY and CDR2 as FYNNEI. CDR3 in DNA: TGTGCCAGCACCCGACAGGGTGACTTCTCCTACAATGAGCAGTTCTTC. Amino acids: CASTRQGDFSYNEQFF.

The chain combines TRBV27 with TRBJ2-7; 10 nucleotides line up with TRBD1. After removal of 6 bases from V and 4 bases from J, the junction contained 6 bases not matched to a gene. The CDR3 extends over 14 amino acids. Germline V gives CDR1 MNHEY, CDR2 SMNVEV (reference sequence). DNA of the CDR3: TGTGCCAGCAGGACCGGGACAGGGGTGTACGAGCAGTACTTC. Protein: CASRTGTGVYEQYF.

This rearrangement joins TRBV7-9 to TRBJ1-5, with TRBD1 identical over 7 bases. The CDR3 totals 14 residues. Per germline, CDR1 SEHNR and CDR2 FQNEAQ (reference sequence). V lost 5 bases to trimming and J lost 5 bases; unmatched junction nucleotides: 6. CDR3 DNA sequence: TGTGCCAGCAGCCCACAGGGGTTCGATCAGCCCCAGCATTTT. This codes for CASSPQGFDQPQHF.

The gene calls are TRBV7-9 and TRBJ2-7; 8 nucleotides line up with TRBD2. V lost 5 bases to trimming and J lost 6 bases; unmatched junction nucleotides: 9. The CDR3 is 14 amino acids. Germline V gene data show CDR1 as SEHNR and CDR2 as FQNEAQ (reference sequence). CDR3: CASSREGGRTEQYF. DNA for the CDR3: TGTGCCAGCAGCCGGGAGGGGGGTCGGACCGAGCAGTACTTC.

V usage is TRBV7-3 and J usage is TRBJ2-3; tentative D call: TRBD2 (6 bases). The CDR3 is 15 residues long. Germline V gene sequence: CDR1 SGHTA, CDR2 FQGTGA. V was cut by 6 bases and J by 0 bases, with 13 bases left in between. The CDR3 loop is CASRARDSSTDTQYF. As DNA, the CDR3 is TGTGCCAGCAGAGCAAGGGACTCGAGCACAGATACGCAGTATTTT. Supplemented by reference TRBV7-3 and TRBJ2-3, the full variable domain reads GAGVSQTPSNKVTEKGKYVELRCDPISGHTALYWYRQSLGQGPEFLIYFQGTGAADDSGLPNDRFFAVRPEGSVSTLKIQRTERGDSAVYLCASRARDSSTDTQYFGPGTRLTVL.